This T cell receptor (beta chain) was captured in a study of graft-versus-host responses after intestinal transplantation. Across the whole study: Tacrolimus and steroids were given for three to four years to all recipients after anti-thymocyte globulin induction. Study observations and caveats: Elevated graft-versus-host to host-versus-graft clonal ratios in allografts were recorded for patients with graft-donor T cell macrochimerism. Early post-transplant HvG declines showed an association with peak circulating GvH clone levels.

V gave up 11 bases and J gave up 1 base, with 17 bases separating them. The CDR3 sequence is 14 residues long. Germline assignment: CDR1 ENHRY and CDR2 SYGVKD. A remark on this clone: As yet, its antigen is unknown.

Repertoires were generated with immunoSEQ multiplex PCR, while TCRdb's copy carries only in-frame clones and drops some. The sample shows around 100,000 clones, 91% of them seen only once. The TCR comes from a human donor who was the organ donor for an intestinal transplant. The rearrangement uses TRBV10-3 and TRBJ1-1, with a tentative D call TRBD1 (5 bases). Sample: unstimulated CD4+ T cells sorted from spleen or lymph node cells, taken before transplant. In DNA form, the CDR3 reads TGTGCCTCTTCCATGGGACTCGGGAACACTGAAGCTTTCTTT. Its translation: CASSMGLGNTEAFF.